Presented here are 6 T cell receptor beta chains from one specimen sequenced in a study of OX40 agonist ivuxolimab in advanced cancers. Sequenced by immunoSEQ multiplex PCR; TCRdb stores in-frame clones only, minus some. The data show about 16,000 clones, around 90% seen once. Material: CD4+ or CD8+ T cells sorted from blood, obtained in a trial of the OX40 agonist ivuxolimab. The receptors derive from an adult with an advanced solid tumor such as melanoma, head and neck, liver or kidney cancer.

V usage is TRBV5-4 and J usage is TRBJ2-7; D is undetermined. Per the germline V gene, CDR1 is SGHNT and CDR2 is YYREEE (reference sequence). The CDR3 consists of 11 residues. V shed 0 bases and J shed 7 bases, with 5 bases lying between them. CDR3 nucleotide sequence: TGTGCCAGCAGCTTGGCGAGTGAGCAGTACTTC. It yields the protein CASSLASEQYF.

The rearrangement uses TRBV7-2 and TRBJ2-3; possibly TRBD2 for D (6 bases). CDR3 length equals 14 residues. V was clipped by 5 bases and J by 1 base, with 10 bases between them. The germline CDR1 and CDR2 sequences are SGHTA and FQGNSA. CDR3 sequence: CASSPSSGTDTQYF. CDR3 DNA: TGTGCCAGCAGCCCATCTAGCGGCACAGATACGCAGTATTTT.

Only one count was recorded for this clone. The chain recombines TRBV27 with TRBJ2-3, with D tentatively TRBD2 (6 bases). CDR1 MNHEY and CDR2 SMNVEV come from the germline V gene (reference sequence). This CDR3 spans 15 amino acids. V shed 6 bases and J shed 2 bases, with 15 bases lying between them. CDR3 coding DNA: TGTGCCAGCAGCATGGGACTCCCCCTCACAGATACGCAGTATTTT. Translated: CASSMGLPLTDTQYF.

This clone was observed a single time. V gene TRBV29-1 combines with J gene TRBJ2-1; the match to TRBD1 covers 9 bases. The CDR3 covers 15 residues. CDR1 is SQVTM, CDR2 ANQGSEA, per germline. Trimming at V came to 1 base and at J to 9 bases, leaving 10 bases not matched to a gene. The CDR3 reads CSVEAGQGSGSEQFF. DNA of the CDR3: TGCAGCGTTGAAGCCGGACAGGGGTCGGGGAGTGAGCAGTTCTTC.

CDR3 DNA sequence: TGTGCCAGCAGCTTTACGGAAATGACCTACGAGCAGTACTTC. This translates into CASSFTEMTYEQYF. V usage is TRBV5-6 and J usage is TRBJ2-7; D gene ambiguous. Germline assignment: CDR1 SGHDT and CDR2 YYEEEE. V was pared by 2 bases and J by 2 bases, with 11 bases between. The CDR3 is made up of 14 amino acids. The complete variable domain, with remaining parts taken from reference TRBV5-6 and TRBJ2-7, reads DAGVTQSPTHLIKTRGQQVTLRCSPKSGHDTVSWYQQALGQGPQFIFQYYEEEERQRGNFPDRFSGHQFPNYSSELNVNALLLGDSALYLCASSFTEMTYEQYFGPGTRLTVT.

The rearrangement joins TRBV19 to TRBJ1-6; D is uncertain. The CDR3 runs 16 residues. The V end was cut by 4 bases, the J end by 12 bases, with 22 bases between. Germline CDR1 and CDR2: LNHDA and SQIVND (reference sequence). CDR3 DNA sequence: TGTGCCAGTAGTAGTCGCGGGTCACGGTTTGTTGGACCCCTCCACTTT. Protein: CASSSRGSRFVGPLHF.